This entry describes one T cell receptor (beta chain). Its antigen is as yet unknown. These data come from a study of shared clonotypes between healthy human individuals. Replicate PCRs for sorted subsets used 200 to 250 ng DNA; this equaled around 29,000 T cell genomes. This table comes from immunoSEQ multiplex PCR, and its TCRdb copy is limited to in-frame clones, with some not included. The repertoire holds hundreds of thousands of clones, 90% to 98% seen once, with about 0.34% in the top ten. This CDR3 is built from 14 residues. CDR1 and CDR2 from the germline V gene are MDHEN and SYDVKM. V lost 6 bases, J lost 5 bases, and 9 bases stayed unmatched. Findings and caveats of the study: Clonotype sharing among donors likely depends on sequencing depth. In the sorted subsets, rarefaction showed sequencing was incomplete despite large depth.

Sequences were obtained from memory CD8+ T cells sorted from blood. The sample's subset: CD45RO+ cells pooled with CCR7-negative TemRA cells. This receptor was taken from a young man in good health. The V gene is TRBV28, the J gene TRBJ1-2; 7 nucleotides align to TRBD1. The chain's CDR3 is CASSRGEGAYGYTF. The CDR3 nucleotides are TGTGCCAGCAGCCGAGGTGAGGGGGCATATGGCTACACCTTC.